What follows is one T cell receptor (beta chain) and its context. Germline loops: CDR1 SGHDN, CDR2 FVKESK. V gave up 4 bases and J gave up 10 bases, with 23 bases separating them. The length of the CDR3 is 16 residues. Produced via immunoSEQ multiplex PCR; TCRdb's table is partial and in-frame only. The table includes some 110,000 clones, roughly 83% detected once. These data belong to a study of blood T cell repertoires in COVID-19. Study as a whole: The United States, Italy and Spain provided the acute and convalescent COVID-19 samples. PBMCs, B-cell-depleted T cells, or T cells were the source of the cDNA or gDNA that made up the material.

The source is a woman in her 70s with acute or convalescent COVID-19. Sequencing used peripheral blood. This sequence joins TRBV14 and TRBJ2-1, with a tentative D call TRBD2 (5 bases). The CDR3 nucleotides are TGTGCCAGCAGCCCACCCCGGACTCGCCCTCAATGGGAGCAGTTCTTC. Amino acids: CASSPPRTRPQWEQFF.